Listed here is a single T cell receptor (beta chain). The source of the sample is a study of blood T cell repertoires in COVID-19. Study details: Whether acute or convalescent, the COVID-19 samples came from the United States, Italy and Spain. Nucleic acid was either cDNA or gDNA, and it came from T cells, B-cell-depleted T cells, or PBMCs.

As originally analysed: It was from reference gene primer amplification that nucleated cell counts were estimated. Only in-frame clones appear in the TCRdb table, and some are missing; sequencing was by immunoSEQ multiplex PCR. That table supplies the V and J calls and clone size; D and trimming were determined from the DNA. Among some 200,000 clones listed, roughly 84% were seen once. The CDR3 contains 13 residues. The V and J ends lost 8 bases and 5 bases respectively, with 13 bases between them. CDR1 and CDR2 (germline): LNHNV, YYDKDF (reference sequence). The gene calls are TRBV15 and TRBJ1-5; no clear D. Sequenced input: peripheral blood. The clonotype comes from a woman in her twenties or thirties who had recovered from COVID-19. CDR3 amino acids: CATGHNPDQPQHF. Here the CDR3 DNA reads TGTGCCACCGGCCACAACCCAGATCAGCCCCAGCATTTT.